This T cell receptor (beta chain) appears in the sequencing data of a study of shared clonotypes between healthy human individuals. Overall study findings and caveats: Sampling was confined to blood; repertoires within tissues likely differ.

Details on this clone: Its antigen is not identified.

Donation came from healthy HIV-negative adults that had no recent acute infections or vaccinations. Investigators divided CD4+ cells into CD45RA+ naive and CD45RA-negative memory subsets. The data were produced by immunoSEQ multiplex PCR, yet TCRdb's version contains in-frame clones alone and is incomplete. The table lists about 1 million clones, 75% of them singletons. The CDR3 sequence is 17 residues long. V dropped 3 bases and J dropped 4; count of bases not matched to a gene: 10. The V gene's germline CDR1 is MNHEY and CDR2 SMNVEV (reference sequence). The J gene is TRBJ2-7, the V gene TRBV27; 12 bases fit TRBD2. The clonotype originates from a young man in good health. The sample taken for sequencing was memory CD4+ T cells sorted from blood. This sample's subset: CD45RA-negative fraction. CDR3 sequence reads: CASSFLTSGSSSYEQYF. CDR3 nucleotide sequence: TGTGCCAGCAGTTTCCTGACTAGCGGGAGTTCTAGTTACGAGCAGTACTTC.